This TCR beta chain appears in the sequencing data of a study of vaccination effects on CD4 cells after COVID-19 (dated by TCRdb to 2021 to 2024). The study in broad terms: In the ViraFEST assay, PBMC were stimulated with viral peptide pools, and antigen-specific CD4+ T cell clonotypes were then identified by expansion using TCR sequencing. A few million PBMC per well were cultured with roughly 10 ug/ml peptides in IMDM containing about 5% human AB serum, around 9.7 IU/ml IL-2 and gentamicin. Cultures from other donors in the study were sequenced with the Oncomine TCR Beta short-read assay on an Illumina iSeq 100. Across the study, the median time from the second dose to post-vaccine sampling was 72 days (range 14 to 241). SARS-CoV-2 spike-specific CD4+ TCR repertoires from before and after mRNA vaccination were compared in COVID-19 convalescent patients and in infection-naive vaccine recipients. Altogether, about 10 COVID-19 convalescent patients and a few SARS-CoV-2-naive healthy vaccine recipients made up the full study.

After approximately eleven days of culture, CD4+ T cells were isolated with the EasySep CD4+ T cell isolation kit. Each participant got two doses of an mRNA SARS-CoV-2 vaccine, either BNT162b2 or mRNA-1273. None of the healthy vaccine recipients had a prior SARS-CoV-2 infection, which was confirmed by nucleocapsid antibody tests that came back negative both before and after vaccination. On days 3 and 7, half of the culture medium was replaced with fresh IL-2-containing medium. Each peptide stimulation condition was cultured in triplicate wells unless otherwise noted. Using Ficoll-Paque Plus gradient centrifugation, PBMC were separated from whole blood and then either used fresh or cryopreserved at -140C. The QIAamp micro DNA kit was used to extract genomic DNA from the cultured CD4+ T cells. About this clone itself: Its antigen has not been determined. There are no base qualities to consult, and no much larger clone falls within one base.

Library prep was done by the immunoSEQ multiplex PCR assay. DNA from the cultured, isolated CD4+ T cells was subjected to TCR beta CDR3 sequencing. On the authors' methods: Non-productive TCR sequences were removed, reads were trimmed to the CDR3 region, and CDR3s of at least 7 amino acids were retained. Antigen-specific clonotypes were identified using the MANAFEST web app by comparison of expansion in peptide wells against reference cultures. To be called positive, a clone needed expansion at FDR<0.05 compared with the reference and with all other wells, an odds ratio greater than 5, and a frequency greater than 0.1% in two replicate wells. A clonotype was defined as cross-reactive if the clonotype was significantly expanded both in SARS-CoV-2 spike wells and in at least one common cold coronavirus spike condition. Levenshtein distance calculated with the stringdist R package was used to assess CDR3 similarity, and unrooted trees were constructed with ape in R 3.6.1. TCRdb holds this immuneACCESS table with in-frame rearrangements only. Some clones are missing; in checked studies, unresolved V genes explain under half, and the rest has no known cause. That table is the source of V, J and clone size, and D and trimming were worked out from the DNA. The sample has more than 60,000 clones on record, around 74% of them singletons. Around 2.2% of the sample belongs to the ten largest clones.

The CDR3 runs 13 residues from the cysteine to the phenylalanine. This entry keeps only the CDR3 DNA: 39 bases, framed from base 1. V is pared back by 1 base and J by 4 bases, with 8 bases lying between the germline termini. CDR1 and CDR2 are read off the germline V gene (reference sequence) as SGHNT and YYREEE. General conclusions and limits of the study: In healthy vaccine recipients, vaccine-induced clones were almost all SARS-CoV-2 mono-reactive, with only 1 of 255 being cross-reactive with common cold coronaviruses. The study was limited by a small number of convalescent patients and lacked early post-infection timepoints. Marked clonal contraction was observed in both infection-induced and vaccine-induced clones at late post-vaccination timepoints, consistent with waning T cell responses.

This TCR derives from a human donor who received a COVID-19 vaccine. The sample consisted of CD4+ T cells from PBMCs cultured without peptide, taken after COVID-19 vaccination. The sequence joins TRBV5-4 to TRBJ2-5, with a tentative D gene TRBD2 over 6 matching bases. The CDR3 reads as follows: CASSLPGGETQYF. DNA sequence: TGTGCCAGCAGCTTGCCCGGGGGAGAGACCCAGTACTTC.